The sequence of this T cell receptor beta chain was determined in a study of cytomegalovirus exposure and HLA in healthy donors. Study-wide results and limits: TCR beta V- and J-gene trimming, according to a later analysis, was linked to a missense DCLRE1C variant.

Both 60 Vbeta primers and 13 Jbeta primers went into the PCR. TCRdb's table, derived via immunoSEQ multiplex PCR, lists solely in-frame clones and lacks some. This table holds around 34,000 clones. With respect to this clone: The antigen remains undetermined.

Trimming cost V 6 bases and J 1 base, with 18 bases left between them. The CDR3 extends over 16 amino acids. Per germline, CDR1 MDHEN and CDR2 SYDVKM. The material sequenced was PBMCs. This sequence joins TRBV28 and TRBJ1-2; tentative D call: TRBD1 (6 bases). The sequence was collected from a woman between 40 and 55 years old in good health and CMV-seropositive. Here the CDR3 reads CASSRIGGAGNYGYTF. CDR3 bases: TGTGCCAGCAGCCGGATTGGGGGGGCGGGTAACTATGGCTACACCTTC.